The T cell receptor beta chain described here comes from a study of T cell responses to AZD1222 COVID-19 vaccine. Findings and limits, study-wide: Spike was spanned by vaccine-associated CD4 TCRs, which were dominant at 160-218 and 743-854. Donors were largely white British and mainly female; clonal diversity was possibly underestimated. Recipients of two AZD1222 doses showed rising Spike-specific TCR breadth and depth.

Trimming removed 10 bases from V and 5 bases from J, with 14 bases in between. The germline gives CDR1 MNHNY, CDR2 SVGAGI (reference sequence). The CDR3 has 12 amino acids. The study pooled second doses at about 4 or about 12 weeks. Here immunoSEQ multiplex PCR was the method, and the copy in TCRdb shows in-frame clones only, minus some. The data hold about 80,000 clones, with approximately 83% observed a single time. This clone was seen only a few times. As yet, its antigen is unknown. The chain couples TRBV6-6 to TRBJ1-1; D not certain. The material was peripheral blood, obtained 28 days after the second AZD1222 dose. The source of this sequence is an adult who received the AZD1222 COVID-19 vaccine. CDR3 nucleotide sequence: TGTGCCACCCGCATCCCGGGGACTGAAGCTTTCTTT. It is translated as CATRIPGTEAFF.